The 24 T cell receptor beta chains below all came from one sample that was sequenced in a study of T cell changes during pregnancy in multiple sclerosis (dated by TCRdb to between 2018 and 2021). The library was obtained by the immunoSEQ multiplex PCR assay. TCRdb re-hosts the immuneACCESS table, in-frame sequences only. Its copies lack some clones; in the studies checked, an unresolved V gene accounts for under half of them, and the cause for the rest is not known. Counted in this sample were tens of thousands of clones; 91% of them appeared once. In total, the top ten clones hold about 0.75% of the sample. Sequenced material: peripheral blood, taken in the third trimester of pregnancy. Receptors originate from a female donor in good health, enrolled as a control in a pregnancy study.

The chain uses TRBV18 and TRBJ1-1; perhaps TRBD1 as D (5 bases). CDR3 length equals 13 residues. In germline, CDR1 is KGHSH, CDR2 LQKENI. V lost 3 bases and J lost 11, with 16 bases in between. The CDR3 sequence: CASSPQDGGYAFF. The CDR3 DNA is TGTGCCAGCTCACCGCAGGACGGGGGATACGCTTTCTTT.

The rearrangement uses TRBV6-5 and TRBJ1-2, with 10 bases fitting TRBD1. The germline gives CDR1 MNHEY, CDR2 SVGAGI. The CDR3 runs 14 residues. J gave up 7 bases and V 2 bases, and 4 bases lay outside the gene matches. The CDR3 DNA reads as TGTGCCAGCAGTTACGGACAGGGGGTGGCTGGCTACACCTTC. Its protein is CASSYGQGVAGYTF.

CDR3 amino acids: CASSPQRTGKNIQYF. In DNA, the CDR3 is TGTGCCAGCAGTCCCCAGAGGACAGGGAAGAACATTCAGTACTTC. The rearrangement uses TRBV6-1 and TRBJ2-4; 8 bases fit TRBD1. Germline V gives CDR1 MNHNS, CDR2 SASEGT. The CDR3 loop spans 15 amino acids. Unmatched junction bases numbered 10, after V lost 5 bases and J lost 7 bases.

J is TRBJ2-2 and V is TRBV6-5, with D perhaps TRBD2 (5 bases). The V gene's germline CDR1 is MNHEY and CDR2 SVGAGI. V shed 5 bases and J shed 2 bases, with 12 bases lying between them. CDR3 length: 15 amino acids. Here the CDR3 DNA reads TGTGCCAGCAGTCCCCTGGGAGTCAACACCGGGGAGCTGTTTTTT. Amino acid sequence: CASSPLGVNTGELFF.

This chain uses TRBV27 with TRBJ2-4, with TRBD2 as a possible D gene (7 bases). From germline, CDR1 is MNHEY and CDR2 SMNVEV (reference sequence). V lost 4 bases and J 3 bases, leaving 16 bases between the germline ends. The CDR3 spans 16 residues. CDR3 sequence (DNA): TGTGCCAGCAGTTCCTTCGGGGAGGGACACAAAAACATTCAGTACTTC. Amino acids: CASSSFGEGHKNIQYF.

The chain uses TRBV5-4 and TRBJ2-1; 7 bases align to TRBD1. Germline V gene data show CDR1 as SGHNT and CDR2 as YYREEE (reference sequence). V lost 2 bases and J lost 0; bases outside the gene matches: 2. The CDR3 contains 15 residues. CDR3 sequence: CASSLQGSSYNEQFF. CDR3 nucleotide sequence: TGTGCCAGCAGCTTACAGGGGAGCTCCTACAATGAGCAGTTCTTC.

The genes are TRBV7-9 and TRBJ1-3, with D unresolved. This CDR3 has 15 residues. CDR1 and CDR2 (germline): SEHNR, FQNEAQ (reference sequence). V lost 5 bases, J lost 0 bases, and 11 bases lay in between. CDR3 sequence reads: CASSPTRPSGNTIYF. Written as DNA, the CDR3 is TGTGCCAGCAGCCCGACCAGGCCCTCTGGAAACACCATATATTTT.

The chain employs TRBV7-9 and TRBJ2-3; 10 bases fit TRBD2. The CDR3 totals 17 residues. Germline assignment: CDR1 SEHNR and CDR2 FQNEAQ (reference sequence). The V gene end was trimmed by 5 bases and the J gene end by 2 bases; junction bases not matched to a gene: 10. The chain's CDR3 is CASSPNLAGEITDTQYF. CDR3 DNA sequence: TGTGCCAGCAGCCCCAATCTAGCGGGAGAAATCACAGATACGCAGTATTTT.

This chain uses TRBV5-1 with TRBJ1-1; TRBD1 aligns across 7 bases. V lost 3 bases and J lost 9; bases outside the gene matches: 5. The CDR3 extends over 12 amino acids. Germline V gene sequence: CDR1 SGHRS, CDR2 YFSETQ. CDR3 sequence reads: CASSSRQGQAFF. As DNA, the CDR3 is TGCGCCAGCAGCTCTCGACAGGGCCAAGCTTTCTTT.

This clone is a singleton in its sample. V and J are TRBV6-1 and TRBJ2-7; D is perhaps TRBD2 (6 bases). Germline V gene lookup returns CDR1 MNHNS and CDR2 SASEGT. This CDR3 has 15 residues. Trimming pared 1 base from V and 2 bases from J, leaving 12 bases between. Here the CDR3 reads CASSEVGGTTYEQYF. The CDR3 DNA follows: TGTGCCAGCAGTGAAGTTGGGGGGACCACCTACGAGCAGTACTTC.

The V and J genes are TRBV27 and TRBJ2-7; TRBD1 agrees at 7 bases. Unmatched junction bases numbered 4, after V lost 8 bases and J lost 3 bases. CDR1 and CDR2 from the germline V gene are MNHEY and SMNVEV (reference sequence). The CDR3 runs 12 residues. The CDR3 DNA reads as TGTGCCAGCTGGGACAGCCTCTACGAGCAGTACTTC. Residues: CASWDSLYEQYF.

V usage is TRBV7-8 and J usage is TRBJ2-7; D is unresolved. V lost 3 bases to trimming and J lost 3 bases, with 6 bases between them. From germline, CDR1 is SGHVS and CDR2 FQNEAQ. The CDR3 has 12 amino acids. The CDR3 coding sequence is TGTGCCAGCAGCTTTTTAAACTACGAGCAGTACTTC. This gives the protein CASSFLNYEQYF.

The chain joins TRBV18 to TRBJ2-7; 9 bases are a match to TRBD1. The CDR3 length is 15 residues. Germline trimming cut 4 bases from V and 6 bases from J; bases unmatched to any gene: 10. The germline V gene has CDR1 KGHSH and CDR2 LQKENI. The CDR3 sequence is CASSRRTGATGEQYF. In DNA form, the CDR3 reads TGTGCCAGCTCACGAAGGACAGGGGCAACAGGCGAGCAGTACTTC. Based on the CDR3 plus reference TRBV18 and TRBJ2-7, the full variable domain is NAGVMQNPRHLVRRRGQEARLRCSPMKGHSHVYWYRQLPEEGLKFMVYLQKENIIDESGMPKERFSAEFPKEGPSILRIQQVVRGDSAAYFCASSRRTGATGEQYFGPGTRLTVT.

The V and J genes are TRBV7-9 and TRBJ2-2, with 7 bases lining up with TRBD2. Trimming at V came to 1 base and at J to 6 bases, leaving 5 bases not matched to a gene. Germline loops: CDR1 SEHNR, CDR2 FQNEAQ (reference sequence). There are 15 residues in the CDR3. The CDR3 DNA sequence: TGTGCCAGCAGCTTAGAGGCGGGGGTACCCGGGGAGCTGTTTTTT. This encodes CASSLEAGVPGELFF.

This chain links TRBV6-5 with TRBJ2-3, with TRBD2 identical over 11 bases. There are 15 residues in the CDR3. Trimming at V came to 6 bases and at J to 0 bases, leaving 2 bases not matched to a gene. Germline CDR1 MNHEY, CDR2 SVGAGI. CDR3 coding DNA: TGTGCCAGCAGGAGACTAGCGGGAAGCACAGATACGCAGTATTTT. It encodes CASRRLAGSTDTQYF.

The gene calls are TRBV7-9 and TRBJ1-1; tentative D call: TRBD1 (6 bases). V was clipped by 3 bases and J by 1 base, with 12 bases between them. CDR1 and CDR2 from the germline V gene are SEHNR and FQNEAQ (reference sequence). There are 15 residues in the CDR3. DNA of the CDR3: TGTGCCAGCAGCTTTTCGGGGGGCCCGAACACTGAAGCTTTCTTT. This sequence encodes CASSFSGGPNTEAFF.

CDR3 bases: TGTGCCACCAGCAGAGAAGGGACAGGGGGCTACGAGCAGTACTTC. Translated: CATSREGTGGYEQYF. J is TRBJ2-7 and V is TRBV15, with 11 bases lining up with TRBD1. The CDR3 consists of 15 residues. V lost 0 bases and J lost 3; bases outside the gene matches: 1. Germline CDR1 reads LNHNV; CDR2 reads YYDKDF (reference sequence).

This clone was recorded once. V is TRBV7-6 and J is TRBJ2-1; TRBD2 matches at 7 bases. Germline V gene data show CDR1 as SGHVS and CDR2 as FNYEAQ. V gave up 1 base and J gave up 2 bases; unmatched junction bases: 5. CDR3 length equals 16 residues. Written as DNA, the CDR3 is TGTGCCAGCAGCTTAGTGGTGGCGGGGGCCTACAATGAGCAGTTCTTC. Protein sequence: CASSLVVAGAYNEQFF.

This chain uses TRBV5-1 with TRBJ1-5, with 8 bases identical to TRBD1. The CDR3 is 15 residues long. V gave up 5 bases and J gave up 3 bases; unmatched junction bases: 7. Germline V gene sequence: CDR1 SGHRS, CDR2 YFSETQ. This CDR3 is CASRTGTGNNQPQHF. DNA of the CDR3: TGCGCCAGCAGGACCGGGACAGGAAACAATCAGCCCCAGCATTTT.

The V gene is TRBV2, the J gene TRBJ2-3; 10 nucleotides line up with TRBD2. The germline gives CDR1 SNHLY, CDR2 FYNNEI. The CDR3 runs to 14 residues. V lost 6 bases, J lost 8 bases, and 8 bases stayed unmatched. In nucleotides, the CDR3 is TGTGCCAGCAGCGAGGCGTCTAGCGGGAGTACGCAGTATTTT. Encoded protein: CASSEASSGSTQYF. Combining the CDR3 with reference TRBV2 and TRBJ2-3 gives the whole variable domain EPEVTQTPSHQVTQMGQEVILRCVPISNHLYFYWYRQILGQKVEFLVSFYNNEISEKSEIFDDQFSVERPDGSNFTLKIRSTKLEDSAMYFCASSEASSGSTQYFGPGTRLTVL.

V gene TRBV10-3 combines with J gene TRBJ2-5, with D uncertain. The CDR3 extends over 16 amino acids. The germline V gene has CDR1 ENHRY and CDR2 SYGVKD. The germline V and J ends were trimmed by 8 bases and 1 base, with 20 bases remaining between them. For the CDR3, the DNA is TGTGCCATCGGTGGCGATAGCCCGACCCTCCAAGAGACCCAGTACTTC. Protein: CAIGGDSPTLQETQYF.

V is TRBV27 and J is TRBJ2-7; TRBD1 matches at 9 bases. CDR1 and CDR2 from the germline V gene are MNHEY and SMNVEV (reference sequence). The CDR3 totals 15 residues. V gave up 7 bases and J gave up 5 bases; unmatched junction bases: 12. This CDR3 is CASTPRGTGTHEQYF. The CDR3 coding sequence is TGTGCCAGCACCCCCCGAGGGACAGGGACCCACGAGCAGTACTTC.

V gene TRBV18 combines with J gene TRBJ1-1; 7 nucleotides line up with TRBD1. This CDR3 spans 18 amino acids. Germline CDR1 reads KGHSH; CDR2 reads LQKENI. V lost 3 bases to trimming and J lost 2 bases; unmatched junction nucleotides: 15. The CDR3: CASSPRGTALSFNTEAFF. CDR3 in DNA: TGTGCCAGCTCACCCCGCGGGACAGCCTTAAGTTTTAACACTGAAGCTTTCTTT.

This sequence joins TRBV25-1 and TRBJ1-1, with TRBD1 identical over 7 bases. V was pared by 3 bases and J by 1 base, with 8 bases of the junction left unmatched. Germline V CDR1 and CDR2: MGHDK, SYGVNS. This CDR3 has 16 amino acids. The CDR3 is CASSDRLGQTNTEAFF. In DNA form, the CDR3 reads TGTGCCAGCAGTGATAGGTTGGGACAGACGAACACTGAAGCTTTCTTT.